Below, one TCR beta chain is given with its context. These data are taken from a study of blood T cell repertoires in COVID-19. Repertoires were generated with immunoSEQ multiplex PCR, while TCRdb's copy carries only in-frame clones and drops some. The sample comprises about 89,000 clones, nearly 80% of which are singletons, and over 5.5% rests with the top ten. The ends lost 6 bases at V and 3 bases at J; junction bases unmatched: 3. Germline-derived CDR1 and CDR2 are MNHEY and SMNVEV (reference sequence). The CDR3 totals 14 residues. This TCR was recovered from a man aged 65-85 years with COVID-19, enrolled during active disease. The V call is TRBV27, the J call TRBJ2-7; 12 positions match TRBD2. What was sequenced was peripheral blood. The CDR3 loop is CASRKLAGGYEQYF. CDR3 nucleotide sequence: TGTGCCAGCAGAAAACTAGCGGGGGGCTACGAGCAGTACTTC.